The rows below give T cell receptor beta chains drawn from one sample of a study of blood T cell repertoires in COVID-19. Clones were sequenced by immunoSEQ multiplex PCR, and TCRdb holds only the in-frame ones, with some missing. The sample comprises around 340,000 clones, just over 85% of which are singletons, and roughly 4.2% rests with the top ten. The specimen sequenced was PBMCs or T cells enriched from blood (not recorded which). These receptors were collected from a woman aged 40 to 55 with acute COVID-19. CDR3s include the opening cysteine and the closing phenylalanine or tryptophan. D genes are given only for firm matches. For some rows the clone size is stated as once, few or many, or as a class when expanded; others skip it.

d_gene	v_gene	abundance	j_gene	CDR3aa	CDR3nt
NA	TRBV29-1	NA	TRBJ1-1	CSVEEALGFGTFF	TGCAGCGTCGAAGAAGCTTTAGGGTTCGGGACTTTCTTT
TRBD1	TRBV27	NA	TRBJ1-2	CASSFRTGQGYTF	TGTGCCAGCAGTTTTCGGACAGGGCAAGGCTACACCTTC
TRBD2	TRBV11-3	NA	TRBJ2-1	CASSLRTSGNNEQFF	TGTGCCAGCAGCTTAAGAACTAGCGGGAACAATGAGCAGTTCTTC
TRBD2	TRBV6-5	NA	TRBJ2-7	CASRVAGSYEQYF	TGTGCCAGCAGAGTAGCGGGATCCTACGAGCAGTACTTC
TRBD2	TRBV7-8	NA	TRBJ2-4	CASSVPPSGSGNIQYF	TGTGCCAGCAGCGTACCCCCTAGCGGGTCCGGAAACATTCAGTACTTC
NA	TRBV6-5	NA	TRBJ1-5	CASSRGGVSNQPQHF	TGTGCCAGCAGTCGGGGCGGGGTTAGCAATCAGCCCCAGCATTTT
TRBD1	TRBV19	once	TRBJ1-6	CASKQDKTGNFNSPLHF	TGTGCCAGTAAACAAGATAAGACAGGGAATTTTAATTCACCCCTCCACTTT
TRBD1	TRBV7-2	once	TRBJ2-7	CASSLYRDSQGYF	TGTGCCAGCAGCCTCTATCGGGACAGCCAGGGGTACTTC
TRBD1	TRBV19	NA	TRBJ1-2	CASSIYATGPYGYTF	TGTGCCAGTAGTATTTACGCGACAGGGCCTTATGGCTACACCTTC
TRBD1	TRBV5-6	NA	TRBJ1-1	CASSQDRGRRTEAFF	TGTGCCAGCAGCCAGGACAGGGGGCGACGGACTGAAGCTTTCTTT
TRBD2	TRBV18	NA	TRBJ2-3	CASSGTSGRVDTQYF	TGTGCCAGCTCAGGGACTAGCGGGAGAGTGGATACGCAGTATTTT
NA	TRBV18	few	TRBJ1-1	CASSPDKNTEAFF	TGTGCCAGCTCACCAGACAAGAACACTGAAGCTTTCTTT
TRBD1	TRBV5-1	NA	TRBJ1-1	CASGPGQGNVGTEAFF	TGCGCCAGCGGACCGGGACAGGGGAATGTTGGCACTGAAGCTTTCTTT
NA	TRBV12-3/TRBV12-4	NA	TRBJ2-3	CASSLTAADTQYF	TGTGCCAGCAGTTTGACAGCCGCAGATACGCAGTATTTT
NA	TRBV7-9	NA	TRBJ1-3	CASSPGVAGNTIYF	TGTGCCAGCAGCCCAGGGGTCGCAGGAAACACCATATATTTT
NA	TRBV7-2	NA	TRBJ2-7	CASSLGPRIYEQYF	TGTGCCAGCAGCTTAGGGCCCAGAATCTACGAGCAGTACTTC
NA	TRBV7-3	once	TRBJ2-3	CASSVTGRTDTQYF	TGTGCCAGCAGCGTGACAGGACGCACAGATACGCAGTATTTT
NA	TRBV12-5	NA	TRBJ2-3	CASAGSSTDTQYF	TGTGCTAGTGCAGGGTCGAGTACAGATACGCAGTATTTT
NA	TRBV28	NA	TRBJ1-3	CASSFPGAGNTIYF	TGTGCCAGCAGTTTCCCAGGGGCTGGAAACACCATATATTTT
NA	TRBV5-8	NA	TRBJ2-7	CASSPRGMFSYEQYF	TGTGCCAGCAGCCCCCGCGGGATGTTCTCCTACGAGCAGTACTTC
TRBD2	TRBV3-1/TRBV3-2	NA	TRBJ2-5	CASSQTSGGAETQYF	TGTGCCAGCAGCCAAACTAGCGGGGGGGCGGAGACCCAGTACTTC
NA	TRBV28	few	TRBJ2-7	CASSSALVSRAYEQYF	TGTGCCAGCAGTTCCGCCTTGGTAAGTCGGGCCTACGAGCAGTACTTC
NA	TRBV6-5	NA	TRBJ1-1	CASTHEGRAAEAFF	TGTGCCAGCACTCACGAGGGTCGTGCGGCAGAAGCTTTCTTT
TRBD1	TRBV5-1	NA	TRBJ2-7	CASSPETGNAYEQYF	TGCGCCAGCAGCCCCGAGACAGGGAATGCCTACGAGCAGTACTTC
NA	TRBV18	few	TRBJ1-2	CASSRDREGYGYTF	TGTGCCAGCTCACGGGACCGGGAGGGCTATGGCTACACCTTC
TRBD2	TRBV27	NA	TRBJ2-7	CASSLLAGSSEQYF	TGTGCCAGCAGTTTACTAGCGGGATCGTCCGAGCAGTACTTC
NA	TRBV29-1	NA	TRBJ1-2	CSVETGYDGYTF	TGCAGCGTTGAAACAGGGTACGACGGCTACACCTTC
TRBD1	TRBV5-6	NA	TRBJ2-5	CASRRRDRVRTQYF	TGTGCCAGCAGACGACGGGACAGAGTTCGGACCCAGTACTTC
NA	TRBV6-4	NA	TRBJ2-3	CASRSTLRPFPTSTDTQYF	TGTGCCAGCAGATCCACCTTGCGGCCTTTCCCCACTAGCACAGATACGCAGTATTTT
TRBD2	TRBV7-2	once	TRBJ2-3	CASSHGLAGSIGTDTQYF	TGTGCCAGCAGCCACGGACTAGCGGGGTCAATAGGCACAGATACGCAGTATTTT
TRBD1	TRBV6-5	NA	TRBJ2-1	CASKGTGQVNEQFF	TGTGCCAGCAAGGGGACAGGGCAGGTCAATGAGCAGTTCTTC
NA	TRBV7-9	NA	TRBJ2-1	CASSGRGNEQFF	TGTGCCAGCAGCGGCAGGGGTAATGAGCAGTTCTTC
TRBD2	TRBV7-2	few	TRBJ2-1	CASSLGRGGYNEQFF	TGTGCCAGCAGCTTAGGGCGGGGGGGCTACAATGAGCAGTTCTTC
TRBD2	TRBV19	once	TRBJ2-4	CASTNYLGLAGDKNIQYF	TGTGCCAGTACCAACTACCTGGGACTAGCGGGAGATAAAAACATTCAGTACTTC
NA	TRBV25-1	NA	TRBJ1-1	CASSELSQVNTEAFF	TGTGCCAGCAGTGAATTGTCGCAGGTCAACACTGAAGCTTTCTTT
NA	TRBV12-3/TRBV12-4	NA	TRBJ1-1	CASSGQGWGEAFF	TGTGCCAGCAGCGGGCAGGGGTGGGGTGAAGCTTTCTTT
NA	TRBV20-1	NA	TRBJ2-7	CSASPGTYEQYF	TGCAGTGCTAGTCCAGGGACCTACGAGCAGTACTTC
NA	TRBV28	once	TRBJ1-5	CATNFGRKGAGSNQPQHF	TGTGCCACCAACTTTGGGAGGAAAGGGGCTGGTAGCAATCAGCCCCAGCATTTT
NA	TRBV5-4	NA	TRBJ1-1	CASSASAVGRGNTEAFF	TGTGCCAGCAGCGCGTCGGCCGTGGGGCGAGGGAACACTGAAGCTTTCTTT
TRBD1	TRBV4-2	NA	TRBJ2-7	CASSPGQGAHEQYF	TGTGCCAGCAGCCCGGGACAGGGTGCCCACGAGCAGTACTTC
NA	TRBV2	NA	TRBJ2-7	CASSGLAEAFSYEQYF	TGTGCCAGCAGTGGATTGGCAGAGGCCTTCTCCTACGAGCAGTACTTC
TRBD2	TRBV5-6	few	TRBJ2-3	CASSRTSGRYTQYF	TGTGCCAGCAGTCGGACTAGCGGGAGGTATACGCAGTATTTT
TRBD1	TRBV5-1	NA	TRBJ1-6	CASSWTGPANSPLHF	TGCGCCAGCAGCTGGACAGGGCCAGCCAATTCACCCCTCCACTTT
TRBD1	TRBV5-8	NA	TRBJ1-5	CASSLEGQPNQPQHF	TGTGCCAGCAGCTTGGAGGGACAGCCCAATCAGCCCCAGCATTTT
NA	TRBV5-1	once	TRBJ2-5	CASSLSGRGQETQYF	TGCGCCAGCAGCTTGTCCGGGCGGGGACAAGAGACCCAGTACTTC
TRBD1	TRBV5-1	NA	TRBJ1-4	CASSLDRQGPTNEKLFF	TGCGCCAGCAGCTTGGACCGACAGGGCCCAACTAATGAAAAACTGTTTTTT